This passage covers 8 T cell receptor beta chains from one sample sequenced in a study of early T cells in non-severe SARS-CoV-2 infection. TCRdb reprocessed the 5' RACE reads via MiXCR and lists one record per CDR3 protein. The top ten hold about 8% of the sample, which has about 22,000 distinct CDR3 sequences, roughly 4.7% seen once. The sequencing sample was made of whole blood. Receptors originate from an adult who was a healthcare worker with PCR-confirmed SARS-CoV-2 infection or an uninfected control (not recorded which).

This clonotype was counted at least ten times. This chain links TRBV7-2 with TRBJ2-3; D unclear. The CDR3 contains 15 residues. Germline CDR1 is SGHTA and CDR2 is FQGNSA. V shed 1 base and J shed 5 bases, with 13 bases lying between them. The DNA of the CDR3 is TGTGCCAGCAGCTTAGTGAAGGGAAGGGAAGATACGCAGTATTTT. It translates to CASSLVKGREDTQYF. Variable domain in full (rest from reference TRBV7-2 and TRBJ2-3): GAGVSQSPSNKVTEKGKDVELRCDPISGHTALYWYRQSLGQGLEFLIYFQGNSAPDKSGLPSDRFSAERTGGSVSTLTIQRTQQEDSAVYLCASSLVKGREDTQYFGPGTRLTVL.

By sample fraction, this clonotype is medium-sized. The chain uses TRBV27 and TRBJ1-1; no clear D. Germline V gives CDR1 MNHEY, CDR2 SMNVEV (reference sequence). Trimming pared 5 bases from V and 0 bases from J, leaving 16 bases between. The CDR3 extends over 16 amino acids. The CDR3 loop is CASSATDGHVNTEAFF. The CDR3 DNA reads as TGTGCCAGCAGTGCCACGGACGGTCATGTGAACACTGAAGCTTTCTTT.

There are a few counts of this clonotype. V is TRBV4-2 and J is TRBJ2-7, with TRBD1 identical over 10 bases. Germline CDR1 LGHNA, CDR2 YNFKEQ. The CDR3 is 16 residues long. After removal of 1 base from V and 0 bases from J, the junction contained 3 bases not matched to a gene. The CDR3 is CASSQGTGGISYEQYF. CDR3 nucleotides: TGTGCCAGCAGCCAAGGGACAGGGGGAATCTCCTACGAGCAGTACTTC.

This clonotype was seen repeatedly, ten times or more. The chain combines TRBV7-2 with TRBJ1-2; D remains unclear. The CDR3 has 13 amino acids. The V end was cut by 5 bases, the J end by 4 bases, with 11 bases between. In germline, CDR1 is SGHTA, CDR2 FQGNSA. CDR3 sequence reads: CASSPDAFYGYTF. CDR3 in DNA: TGTGCCAGCAGCCCCGACGCTTTCTATGGCTACACCTTC.

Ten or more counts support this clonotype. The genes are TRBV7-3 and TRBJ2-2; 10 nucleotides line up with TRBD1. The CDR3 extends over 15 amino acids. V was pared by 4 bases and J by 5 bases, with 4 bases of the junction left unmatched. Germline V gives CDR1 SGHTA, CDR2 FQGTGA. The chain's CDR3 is CASSWGQGSTGELFF. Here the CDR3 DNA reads TGTGCCAGCAGCTGGGGACAGGGGTCGACCGGGGAGCTGTTTTTT.

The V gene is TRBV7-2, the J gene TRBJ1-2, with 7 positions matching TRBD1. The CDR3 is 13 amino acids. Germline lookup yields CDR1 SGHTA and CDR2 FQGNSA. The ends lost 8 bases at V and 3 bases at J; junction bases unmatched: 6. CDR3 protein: CASRRGTDYGYTF. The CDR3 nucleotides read TGTGCCAGCCGCAGAGGGACAGACTATGGCTACACCTTC. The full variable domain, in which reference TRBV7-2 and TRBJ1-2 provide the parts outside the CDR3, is GAGVSQSPSNKVTEKGKDVELRCDPISGHTALYWYRQSLGQGLEFLIYFQGNSAPDKSGLPSDRFSAERTGGSVSTLTIQRTQQEDSAVYLCASRRGTDYGYTFGSGTRLTVV.

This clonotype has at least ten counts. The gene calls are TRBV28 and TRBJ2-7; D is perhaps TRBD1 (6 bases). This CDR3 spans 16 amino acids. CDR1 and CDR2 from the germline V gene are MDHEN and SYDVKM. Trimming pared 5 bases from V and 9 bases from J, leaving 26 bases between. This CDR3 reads CASSPRRTVLGVVQYF. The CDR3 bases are TGTGCCAGCAGTCCCCGACGGACAGTCTTGGGTGTGGTGCAGTACTTC.

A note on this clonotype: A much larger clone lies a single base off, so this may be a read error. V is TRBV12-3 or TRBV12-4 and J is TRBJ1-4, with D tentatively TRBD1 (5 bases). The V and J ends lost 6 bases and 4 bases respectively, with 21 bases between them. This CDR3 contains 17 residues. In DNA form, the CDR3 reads TGTGCCAGCAGCAACATCCGACGGGGACGGGATAATGAAAAACTGTTTTTT. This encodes CASSNIRRGRDNEKLFF.